This is a list of T cell receptor beta chains from one sample in a study of PD-1 blockade in classical Hodgkin lymphoma. The method was immunoSEQ multiplex PCR; TCRdb's version includes in-frame clones alone and lacks a portion of them. Counted here are 15,000 or so clones, 81% occurring once; the ten biggest clones make up around 22%. The input for sequencing was peripheral blood mononuclear cells (PBMCs), taken at baseline. The receptors originated from a human donor with classical Hodgkin lymphoma. CDR3s include the opening cysteine and the closing phenylalanine or tryptophan. The D gene is left open where the match is weak. A row's size may be missing; if present it is once, few, many or a size class.

TRBJ1-2 | once | 15 | TRBV29-1 | - | CSVRNRGGADYGYTF | TGCAGCGTTAGAAATAGGGGGGGCGCGGACTATGGCTACACCTTC
TRBJ1-2 | - | 15 | TRBV9 | TRBD1 | CASSGRQGAGYGYTF | TGTGCCAGCAGCGGCAGACAGGGGGCAGGCTATGGCTACACCTTC
TRBJ2-7 | - | 13 | TRBV5-6 | - | CASSISRSYEQYF | TGTGCCAGCAGCATTAGCCGCTCCTACGAGCAGTACTTC
TRBJ1-2 | - | 16 | TRBV6-5 | TRBD1 | CASSFGTANLIYGYTF | TGTGCCAGCAGTTTTGGGACAGCAAATCTTATCTATGGCTACACCTTC
TRBJ2-1 | - | 17 | TRBV7-1 | TRBD2 | CASSFAGGLPPYNEQFF | TGTGCCAGCAGCTTCGCGGGGGGGCTCCCCCCTTACAATGAGCAGTTCTTC
TRBJ2-1 | - | 15 | TRBV4-2 | TRBD2 | CASSQAPGGADEQFF | TGTGCCAGCAGCCAAGCCCCGGGGGGGGCCGATGAGCAGTTCTTC
TRBJ1-5 | - | 15 | TRBV7-9 | - | CASSTGSGRNQPQHF | TGTGCCAGCAGCACAGGGTCGGGGAGGAATCAGCCCCAGCATTTT
TRBJ2-7 | few | 15 | TRBV30 | - | CAWSVGGGASYEQYF | TGTGCCTGGAGTGTAGGGGGGGGAGCTTCCTACGAGCAGTACTTC
TRBJ2-1 | - | 13 | TRBV5-1 | TRBD1 | CASSPGTDNEQFF | TGCGCCAGCAGTCCCGGGACAGACAATGAGCAGTTCTTC
TRBJ1-1 | - | 14 | TRBV6-6 | TRBD1 | CASSSSRGQTEAFF | TGTGCCAGCAGTTCCTCCAGGGGGCAGACTGAAGCTTTCTTT
TRBJ1-1 | - | 13 | TRBV6-1 | TRBD1 | CAGGDRGLVVAFF | TGTGCCGGTGGGGACAGGGGGCTTGTTGTAGCTTTCTTT
TRBJ2-3 | once | 15 | TRBV4-2 | TRBD2 | CASSQLAGGRDTQYF | TGTGCCAGCAGCCAACTAGCGGGGGGGCGGGATACGCAGTATTTT
TRBJ2-5 | - | 14 | TRBV7-2 | - | CASSLGGQEETQYF | TGTGCCAGCAGCTTGGGGGGGCAAGAAGAGACCCAGTACTTC
TRBJ2-7 | - | 13 | TRBV5-1 | - | CASSLDIVYEQYF | TGCGCCAGCAGCTTGGATATTGTATACGAGCAGTACTTC
TRBJ1-6 | - | 18 | TRBV5-6 | TRBD1 | CASSFGNRGALRLSPLHF | TGTGCCAGCAGCTTCGGGAACAGGGGGGCCCTCCGCCTATCACCCCTCCACTTT
TRBJ2-7 | few | 15 | TRBV11-2 | TRBD1 | CASSRDRDRTYEQYF | TGTGCCAGCAGCCGCGACCGGGACAGGACCTACGAGCAGTACTTC
TRBJ1-2 | - | 15 | TRBV28 | TRBD1 | CASSWIVGQGYGYTF | TGTGCCAGCAGTTGGATAGTGGGACAGGGCTATGGCTACACCTTC
TRBJ1-1 | once | 11 | TRBV28 | - | CASSLSGGAFF | TGTGCCAGCAGTTTATCGGGGGGAGCTTTCTTT
TRBJ2-3 | - | 15 | TRBV5-4 | TRBD2 | CASSSGTSGTDTQYF | TGTGCCAGCAGCTCCGGGACTAGCGGCACAGATACGCAGTATTTT
TRBJ1-2 | few | 14 | TRBV15 | - | CATSTRGSHRGYTF | TGTGCCACCAGCACGCGGGGGTCTCATAGAGGCTACACCTTC
TRBJ2-4 | - | 14 | TRBV28 | TRBD1 | CASSLYRGENIQYF | TGTGCCAGCAGTTTATACAGGGGGGAAAACATTCAGTACTTC
TRBJ1-2 | - | 14 | TRBV6-5 | TRBD1 | CASVNLQGGYGYTF | TGTGCCAGCGTTAACCTACAGGGGGGCTATGGCTACACCTTC
TRBJ2-5 | - | 14 | TRBV18 | - | CASSPPSGGETQYF | TGTGCCAGCTCACCCCCGAGCGGAGGGGAGACCCAGTACTTC
TRBJ2-5 | - | 12 | TRBV12-5 | - | CASGQPGETQYF | TGTGCTAGTGGCCAACCAGGGGAGACCCAGTACTTC
TRBJ2-5 | few | 15 | TRBV6-5 | - | CASSYGDPYGETQYF | TGTGCCAGCAGTTACGGGGATCCATATGGGGAGACCCAGTACTTC
TRBJ2-7 | - | 15 | TRBV7-2 | - | CASSLDRGSSYEQYF | TGTGCCAGCAGCTTAGATCGCGGCAGCTCCTACGAGCAGTACTTC
TRBJ1-2 | - | 15 | TRBV5-6 | - | CASSPGPPDFYGYTF | TGTGCCAGCAGCCCGGGACCACCAGACTTTTATGGCTACACCTTC